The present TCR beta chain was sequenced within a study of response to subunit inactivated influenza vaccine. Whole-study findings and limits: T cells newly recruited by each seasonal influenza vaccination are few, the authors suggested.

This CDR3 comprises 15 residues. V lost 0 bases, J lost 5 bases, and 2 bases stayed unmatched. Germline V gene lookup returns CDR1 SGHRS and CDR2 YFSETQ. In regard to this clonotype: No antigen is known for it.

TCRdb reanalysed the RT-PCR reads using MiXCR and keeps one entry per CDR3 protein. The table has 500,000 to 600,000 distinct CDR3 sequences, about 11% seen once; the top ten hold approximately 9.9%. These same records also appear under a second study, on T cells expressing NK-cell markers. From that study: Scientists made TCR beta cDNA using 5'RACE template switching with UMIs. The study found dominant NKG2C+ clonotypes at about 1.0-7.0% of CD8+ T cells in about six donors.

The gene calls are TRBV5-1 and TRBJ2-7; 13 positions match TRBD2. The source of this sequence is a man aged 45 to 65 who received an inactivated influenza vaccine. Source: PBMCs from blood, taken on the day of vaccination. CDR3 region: CASSLGGLAGHEQYF. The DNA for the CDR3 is TGCGCCAGCAGCTTGGGGGGACTAGCGGGACACGAGCAGTACTTC.